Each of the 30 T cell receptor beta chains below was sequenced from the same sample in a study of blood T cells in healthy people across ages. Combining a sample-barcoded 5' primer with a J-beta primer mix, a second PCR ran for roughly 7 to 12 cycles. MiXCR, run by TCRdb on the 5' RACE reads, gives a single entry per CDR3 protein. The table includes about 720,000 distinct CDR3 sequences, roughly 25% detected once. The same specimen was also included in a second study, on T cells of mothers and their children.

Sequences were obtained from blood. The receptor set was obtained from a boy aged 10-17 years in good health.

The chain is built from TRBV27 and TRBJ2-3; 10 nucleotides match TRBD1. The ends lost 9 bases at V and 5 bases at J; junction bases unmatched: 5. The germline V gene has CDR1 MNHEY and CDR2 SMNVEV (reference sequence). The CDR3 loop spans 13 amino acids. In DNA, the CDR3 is TGTGCCAGTGGGACAGGGGCGGGAGATACGCAGTATTTT. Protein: CASGTGAGDTQYF.

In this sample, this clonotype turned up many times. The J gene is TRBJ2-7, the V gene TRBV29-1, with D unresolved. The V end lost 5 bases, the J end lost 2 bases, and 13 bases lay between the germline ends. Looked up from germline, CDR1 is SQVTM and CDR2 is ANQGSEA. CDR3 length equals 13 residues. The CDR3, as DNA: TGCAGCGTTTCAAGTACAGCCCCCTACGAGCAGTACTTC. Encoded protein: CSVSSTAPYEQYF.

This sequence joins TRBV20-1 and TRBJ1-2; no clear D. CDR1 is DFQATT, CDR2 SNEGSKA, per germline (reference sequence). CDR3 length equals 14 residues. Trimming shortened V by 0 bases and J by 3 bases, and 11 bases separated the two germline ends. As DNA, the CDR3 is TGCAGTGCTAGAGACAGCTCGGATGACTATGGCTACACCTTC. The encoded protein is CSARDSSDDYGYTF.

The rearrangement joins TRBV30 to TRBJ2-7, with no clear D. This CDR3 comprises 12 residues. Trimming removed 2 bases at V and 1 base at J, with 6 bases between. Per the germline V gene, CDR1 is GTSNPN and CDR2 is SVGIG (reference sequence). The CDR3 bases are TGTGCCTGGAGTAAGGGTTCCTACGAGCAGTACTTC. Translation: CAWSKGSYEQYF.

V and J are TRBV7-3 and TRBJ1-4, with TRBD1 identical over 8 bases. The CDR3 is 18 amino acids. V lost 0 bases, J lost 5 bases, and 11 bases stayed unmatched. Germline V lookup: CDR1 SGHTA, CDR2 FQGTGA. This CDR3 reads CASSLTASGTGNNEKLFF. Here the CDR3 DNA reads TGTGCCAGCAGCTTAACTGCTTCCGGGACAGGCAACAATGAAAAACTGTTTTTT.

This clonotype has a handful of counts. CDR3 sequence: CASSPWAANTIYF. DNA of the CDR3: TGTGCCAGCTCACCGTGGGCCGCAAACACCATATATTTT. V is TRBV18 and J is TRBJ1-3; D is unclear. V lost 3 bases to trimming and J lost 6 bases, with 9 bases between them. The CDR3 is made up of 13 amino acids. CDR1 and CDR2 from the germline V gene are KGHSH and LQKENI.

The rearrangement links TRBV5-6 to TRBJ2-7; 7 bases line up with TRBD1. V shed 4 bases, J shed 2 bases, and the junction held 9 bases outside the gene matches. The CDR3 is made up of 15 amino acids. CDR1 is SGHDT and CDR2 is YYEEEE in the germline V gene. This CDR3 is CASSKRTGPTYEQYF. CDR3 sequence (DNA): TGTGCCAGCAGCAAGCGGACAGGACCCACCTACGAGCAGTACTTC.

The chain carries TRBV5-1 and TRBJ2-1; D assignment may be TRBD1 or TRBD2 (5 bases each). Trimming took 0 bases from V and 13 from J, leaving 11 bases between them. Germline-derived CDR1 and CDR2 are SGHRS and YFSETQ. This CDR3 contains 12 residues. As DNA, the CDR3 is TGCGCCAGCAGCTTGGAATCGGGACCCCAGTTCTTC. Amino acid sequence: CASSLESGPQFF.

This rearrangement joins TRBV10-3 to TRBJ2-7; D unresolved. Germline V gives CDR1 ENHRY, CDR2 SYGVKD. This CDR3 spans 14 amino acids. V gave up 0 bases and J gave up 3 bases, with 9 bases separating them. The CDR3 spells CAISESYGDYEQYF. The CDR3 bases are TGTGCCATCAGTGAGTCTTATGGGGACTACGAGCAGTACTTC.

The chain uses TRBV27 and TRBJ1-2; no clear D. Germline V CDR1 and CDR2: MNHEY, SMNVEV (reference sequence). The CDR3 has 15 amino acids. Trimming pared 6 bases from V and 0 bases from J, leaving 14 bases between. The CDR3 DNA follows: TGTGCCAGCAGAGTTTTTCCGGGGACTAACTATGGCTACACCTTC. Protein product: CASRVFPGTNYGYTF.

The DNA of the CDR3 is TGTGCCAGCAGTTACTCTGGGGCTTTGGAGACCCAGTACTTC. It codes for CASSYSGALETQYF. The chain couples TRBV6-2 or TRBV6-3 to TRBJ2-5; TRBD1 might be the D (5 bases). The CDR3 sequence is 14 residues long. Trimming left V 0 bases short and J 5 bases short, with 10 bases between. Per germline, CDR1 MNHEY and CDR2 SVGEGT.

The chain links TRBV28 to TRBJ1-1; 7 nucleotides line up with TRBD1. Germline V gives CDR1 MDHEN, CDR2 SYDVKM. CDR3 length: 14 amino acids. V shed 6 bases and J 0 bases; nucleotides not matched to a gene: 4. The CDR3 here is CASSRGTVNTEAFF. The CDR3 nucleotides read TGTGCCAGCAGCCGGGGGACAGTGAACACTGAAGCTTTCTTT.

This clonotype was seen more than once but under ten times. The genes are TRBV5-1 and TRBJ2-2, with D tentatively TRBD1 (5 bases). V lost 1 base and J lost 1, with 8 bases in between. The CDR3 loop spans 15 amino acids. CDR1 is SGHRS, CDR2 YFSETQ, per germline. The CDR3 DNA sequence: TGCGCCAGCAGCTTGTTTACAGGGAACACCGGGGAGCTGTTTTTT. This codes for CASSLFTGNTGELFF.

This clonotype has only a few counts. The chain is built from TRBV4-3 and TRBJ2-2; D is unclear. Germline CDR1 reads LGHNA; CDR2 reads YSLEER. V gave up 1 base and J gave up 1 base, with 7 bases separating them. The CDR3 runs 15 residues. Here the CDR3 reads CASSQVVWNTGELFF. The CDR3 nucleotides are TGCGCCAGCAGCCAAGTCGTGTGGAACACCGGGGAGCTGTTTTTT.

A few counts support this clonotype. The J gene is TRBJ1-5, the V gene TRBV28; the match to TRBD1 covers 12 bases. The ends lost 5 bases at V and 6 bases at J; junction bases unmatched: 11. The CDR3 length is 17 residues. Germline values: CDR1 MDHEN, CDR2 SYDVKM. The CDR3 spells CASSPSPRDRGPQPQHF. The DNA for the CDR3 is TGTGCCAGCAGTCCCTCCCCCCGGGACAGGGGGCCTCAGCCCCAGCATTTT.

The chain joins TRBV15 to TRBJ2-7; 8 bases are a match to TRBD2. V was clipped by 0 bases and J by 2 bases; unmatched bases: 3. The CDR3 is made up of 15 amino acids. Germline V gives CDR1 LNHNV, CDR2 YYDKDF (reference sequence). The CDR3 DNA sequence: TGTGCCACCAGCAGAGATCGGCGGGAGGCCTACGAGCAGTACGTC. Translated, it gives CATSRDRREAYEQYV.

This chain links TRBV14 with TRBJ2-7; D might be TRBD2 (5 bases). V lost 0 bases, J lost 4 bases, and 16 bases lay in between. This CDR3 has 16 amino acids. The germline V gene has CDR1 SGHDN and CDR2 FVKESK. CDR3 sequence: CASSQDRFGKVYEQYF. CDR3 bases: TGTGCCAGCAGCCAAGATAGGTTCGGGAAAGTGTACGAGCAGTACTTC.

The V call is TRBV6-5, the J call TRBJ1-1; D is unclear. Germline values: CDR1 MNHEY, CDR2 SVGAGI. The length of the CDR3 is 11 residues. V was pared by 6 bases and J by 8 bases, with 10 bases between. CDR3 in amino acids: CASSRAGEAFF. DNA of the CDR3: TGTGCCAGCAGCCGGGCGGGGGAAGCTTTCTTT.

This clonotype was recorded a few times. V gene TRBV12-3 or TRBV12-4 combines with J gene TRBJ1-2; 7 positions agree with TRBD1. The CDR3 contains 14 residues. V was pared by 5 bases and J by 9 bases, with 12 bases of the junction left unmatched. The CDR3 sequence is CASSAGTALISYTF. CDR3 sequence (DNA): TGTGCCAGCAGTGCCGGGACAGCCCTAATCAGCTACACCTTC.

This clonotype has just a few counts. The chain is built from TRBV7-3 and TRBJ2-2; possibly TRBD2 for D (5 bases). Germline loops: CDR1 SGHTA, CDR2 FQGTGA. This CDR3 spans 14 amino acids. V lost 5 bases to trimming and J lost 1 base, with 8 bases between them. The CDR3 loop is CASSRGGNTGELFF. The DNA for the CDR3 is TGTGCCAGCAGCCGCGGAGGGAACACCGGGGAGCTGTTTTTT.

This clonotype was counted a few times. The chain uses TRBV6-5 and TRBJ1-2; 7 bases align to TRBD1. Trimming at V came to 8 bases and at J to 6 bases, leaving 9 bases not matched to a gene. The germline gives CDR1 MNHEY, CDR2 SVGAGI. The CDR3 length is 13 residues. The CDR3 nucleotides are TGTGCCAGCGCCTCGACAGGGTTCGATGGCTACACCTTC. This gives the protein CASASTGFDGYTF.

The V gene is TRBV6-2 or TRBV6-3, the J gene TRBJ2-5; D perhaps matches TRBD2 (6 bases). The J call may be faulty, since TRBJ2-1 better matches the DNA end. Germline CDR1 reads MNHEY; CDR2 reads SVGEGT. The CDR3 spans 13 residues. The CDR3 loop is CASSSGLHNEQFF. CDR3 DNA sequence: TGTGCCAGCAGTTCGGGACTTCACAATGAGCAGTTCTTC.

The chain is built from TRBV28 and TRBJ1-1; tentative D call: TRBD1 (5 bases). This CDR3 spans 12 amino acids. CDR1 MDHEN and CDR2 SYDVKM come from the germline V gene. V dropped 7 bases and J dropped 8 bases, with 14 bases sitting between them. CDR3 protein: CASTLGGAEAFF. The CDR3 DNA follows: TGTGCCAGCACCTTGGGAGGGGCGGAAGCTTTCTTT.

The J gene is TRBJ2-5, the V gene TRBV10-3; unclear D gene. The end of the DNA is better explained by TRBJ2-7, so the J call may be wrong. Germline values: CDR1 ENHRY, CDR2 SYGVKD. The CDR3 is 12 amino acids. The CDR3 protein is CAISARSYEQYF. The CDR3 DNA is TGTGCCATCAGTGCGAGGTCCTACGAGCAGTACTTC.

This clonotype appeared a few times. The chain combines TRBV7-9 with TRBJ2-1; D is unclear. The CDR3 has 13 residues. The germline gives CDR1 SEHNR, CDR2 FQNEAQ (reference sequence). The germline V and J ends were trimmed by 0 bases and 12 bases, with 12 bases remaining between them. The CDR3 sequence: CASSLALPKGQFF. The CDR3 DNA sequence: TGTGCCAGCAGCTTAGCGCTACCTAAGGGGCAGTTCTTC.

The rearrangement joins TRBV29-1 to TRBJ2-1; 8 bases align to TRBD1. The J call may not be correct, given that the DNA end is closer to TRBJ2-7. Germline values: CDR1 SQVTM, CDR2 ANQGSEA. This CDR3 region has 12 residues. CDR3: CSARTGSGEQYF. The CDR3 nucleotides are TGCAGCGCCAGGACAGGGTCCGGCGAGCAGTACTTC.

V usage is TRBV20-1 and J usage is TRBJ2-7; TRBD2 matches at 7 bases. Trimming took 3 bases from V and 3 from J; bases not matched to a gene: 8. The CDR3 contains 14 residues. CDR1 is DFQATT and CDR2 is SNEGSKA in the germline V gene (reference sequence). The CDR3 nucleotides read TGCAGTGCTAGTGGCGGGGGAGGACTCTACGAGCAGTACTTC. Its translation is CSASGGGGLYEQYF.

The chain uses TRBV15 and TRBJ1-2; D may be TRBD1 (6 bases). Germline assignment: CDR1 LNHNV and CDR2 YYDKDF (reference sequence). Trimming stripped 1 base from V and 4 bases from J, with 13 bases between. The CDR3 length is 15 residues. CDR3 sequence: CATSRAGERGYGYTF. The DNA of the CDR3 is TGTGCCACCAGCAGAGCAGGGGAGAGGGGCTATGGCTACACCTTC.

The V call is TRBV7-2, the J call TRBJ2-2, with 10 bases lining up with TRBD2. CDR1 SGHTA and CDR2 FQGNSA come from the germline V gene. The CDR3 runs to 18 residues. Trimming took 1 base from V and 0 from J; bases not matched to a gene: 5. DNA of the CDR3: TGTGCCAGCAGCTTAGTTCCTAGCGGGAGCGCGAACACCGGGGAGCTGTTTTTT. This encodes CASSLVPSGSANTGELFF.

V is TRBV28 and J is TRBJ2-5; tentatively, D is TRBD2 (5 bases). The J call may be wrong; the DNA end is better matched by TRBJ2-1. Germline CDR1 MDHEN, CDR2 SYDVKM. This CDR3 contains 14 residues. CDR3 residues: CASSLLGGDNEQFF. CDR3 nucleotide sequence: TGTGCCAGCAGTTTACTTGGAGGAGATAATGAGCAGTTCTTC.